The rows below give T cell receptor beta chains drawn from one sample of a study of CD8+ T cells in alopecia areata. The table came from immunoSEQ multiplex PCR; TCRdb's copy has only in-frame clones and leaves some out. Of over 95,000 clones listed, more than 35% were seen once; the top ten hold about 1.2%. The sample comprised CD4+ T cells sorted from blood. These receptors were obtained from a human donor with alopecia areata. Both conserved end residues are part of each CDR3. Fields, in order: CDR3 DNA, CDR3 protein, V gene, J gene, clone size, D gene. D genes are given only for firm matches. For some rows the clone size is stated as once, few or many, or as a class when expanded; others skip it.

CDR3 DNA: TGTGCCAGCGGTGCTGAGTGGACAAGCAATCAGCCCCAGCATTTT
CDR3 protein: CASGAEWTSNQPQHF
V gene: TRBV2
J gene: TRBJ1-5
clone size: few
D gene: -

CDR3 DNA: TGCAGCGTTGCTGACAGCGGTGAACTGTTTTTT
CDR3 protein: CSVADSGELFF
V gene: TRBV29-1
J gene: TRBJ1-4
clone size: few
D gene: -

CDR3 DNA: TGTGCCTGGAGTGTGGGGTACGGGGAAAAACTGTTTTTT
CDR3 protein: CAWSVGYGEKLFF
V gene: TRBV30
J gene: TRBJ1-4
clone size: -
D gene: -

CDR3 DNA: TGCAGCACCCAGGGTTTAGGAGAGACCCAGTACTTC
CDR3 protein: CSTQGLGETQYF
V gene: TRBV29-1
J gene: TRBJ2-5
clone size: -
D gene: -

CDR3 DNA: TGCGCCAGCAGCTTGATCGTTGACACTGAAGCTTTCTTT
CDR3 protein: CASSLIVDTEAFF
V gene: TRBV5-1
J gene: TRBJ1-1
clone size: -
D gene: -

CDR3 DNA: TGTGCCAGCAGCTTCACGGGCGGGCTCCAAGAGACCCAGTACTTC
CDR3 protein: CASSFTGGLQETQYF
V gene: TRBV7-9
J gene: TRBJ2-5
clone size: -
D gene: -

CDR3 DNA: TGCGCCAGCAGCTTGGGAGGGAAAGTGGCTGAAGCTTTCTTT
CDR3 protein: CASSLGGKVAEAFF
V gene: TRBV5-1
J gene: TRBJ1-1
clone size: few
D gene: -

CDR3 DNA: TGTGCCAGCAGCACGGGACAGGGGCAAGAGACCCAGTACTTC
CDR3 protein: CASSTGQGQETQYF
V gene: TRBV5-4
J gene: TRBJ2-5
clone size: -
D gene: TRBD1

CDR3 DNA: TGTGCTAGCAGCTCGGACTTCGGAGCCAACAATGAGCAGTTCTTC
CDR3 protein: CASSSDFGANNEQFF
V gene: TRBV7-7
J gene: TRBJ2-1
clone size: few
D gene: -

CDR3 DNA: TGTGCCATCAGTGAGTCGATGGTAAAGAGCTCCTACAATGAGCAGTTCTTC
CDR3 protein: CAISESMVKSSYNEQFF
V gene: TRBV10-3
J gene: TRBJ2-1
clone size: few
D gene: -

CDR3 DNA: TGTGCCAGCATTGGGAGACCCTACAGGAACTATGGCTACACCTTC
CDR3 protein: CASIGRPYRNYGYTF
V gene: TRBV27
J gene: TRBJ1-2
clone size: few
D gene: -

CDR3 DNA: TGCGCCAGCAGCTTGGGGCATCATAGCAATCAGCCCCAGCATTTT
CDR3 protein: CASSLGHHSNQPQHF
V gene: TRBV5-1
J gene: TRBJ1-5
clone size: -
D gene: -

CDR3 DNA: TGTGCCAGCAGCCTGCGAGGTTCGAGGGACGACACTGAAGCTTTCTTT
CDR3 protein: CASSLRGSRDDTEAFF
V gene: TRBV4-2
J gene: TRBJ1-1
clone size: -
D gene: -

CDR3 DNA: TGTGCCAGCAGCGGCAGGGTGACAGATACGCAGTATTTT
CDR3 protein: CASSGRVTDTQYF
V gene: TRBV7-2
J gene: TRBJ2-3
clone size: -
D gene: -

CDR3 DNA: TGTGCCAGCTATAAACAGGGCGCCACAGATACGCAGTATTTT
CDR3 protein: CASYKQGATDTQYF
V gene: TRBV7-9
J gene: TRBJ2-3
clone size: few
D gene: -

CDR3 DNA: TGTGCCTGGAGTCGGGGACAGGGGGCGTCTGAAGCTTTCTTT
CDR3 protein: CAWSRGQGASEAFF
V gene: TRBV30
J gene: TRBJ1-1
clone size: -
D gene: TRBD1

CDR3 DNA: TGCAGCGTTTTACGCCTCGCGAGCACAGATACGCAGTATTTT
CDR3 protein: CSVLRLASTDTQYF
V gene: TRBV29-1
J gene: TRBJ2-3
clone size: -
D gene: -

CDR3 DNA: TGCAGCGGGGGGATCACCGGCACAGATACGCAGTATTTT
CDR3 protein: CSGGITGTDTQYF
V gene: TRBV29-1
J gene: TRBJ2-3
clone size: -
D gene: -

CDR3 DNA: TGTGCCAGCAGACCACTAGCGAACTACGAGCAGTACTTC
CDR3 protein: CASRPLANYEQYF
V gene: TRBV7-8
J gene: TRBJ2-7
clone size: few
D gene: TRBD2

CDR3 DNA: TGTGCCAGCAGTGGAAACCGACGTGCCGTGCCTGGCGGGACCGGGGGCTACACCTTC
CDR3 protein: CASSGNRRAVPGGTGGYTF
V gene: TRBV2
J gene: TRBJ1-2
clone size: few
D gene: -

CDR3 DNA: TGTGCCTGGAGTGTCGGGGGCCCCTACGAGCAGTACTTC
CDR3 protein: CAWSVGGPYEQYF
V gene: TRBV30
J gene: TRBJ2-7
clone size: -
D gene: -

CDR3 DNA: TGTGCCTGGAGGGAGGGGGCAAATCAGCCCCAGCATTTT
CDR3 protein: CAWREGANQPQHF
V gene: TRBV30
J gene: TRBJ1-5
clone size: -
D gene: TRBD1

CDR3 DNA: TGTGCCTGGAGTGTATCCGGGGGGGCCGGGGAGCTGTTTTTT
CDR3 protein: CAWSVSGGAGELFF
V gene: TRBV30
J gene: TRBJ2-2
clone size: -
D gene: TRBD2

CDR3 DNA: TGTGCCAGCAGAAGGACAGGGTCACACGAGCAGTACTTC
CDR3 protein: CASRRTGSHEQYF
V gene: TRBV27
J gene: TRBJ2-7
clone size: -
D gene: TRBD1

CDR3 DNA: TGTGCCTGGAGTGTATCTTATTGGGAAGCGGGGGAGCAGTACTTC
CDR3 protein: CAWSVSYWEAGEQYF
V gene: TRBV30
J gene: TRBJ2-7
clone size: -
D gene: TRBD2

CDR3 DNA: TGCGCCAGCAGCCGGGGTTCTGCAAACACTGAAGCTTTCTTT
CDR3 protein: CASSRGSANTEAFF
V gene: TRBV5-1
J gene: TRBJ1-1
clone size: -
D gene: -

CDR3 DNA: TGCGCCAGCAGCCAAGGGAGGGGAGATACGCAGTATTTT
CDR3 protein: CASSQGRGDTQYF
V gene: TRBV4-3
J gene: TRBJ2-3
clone size: few
D gene: -

CDR3 DNA: TGTGCCAGCAGCCCCCCGGGGCTAGCGGGGGGCACCGGGGAGCTGTTTTTT
CDR3 protein: CASSPPGLAGGTGELFF
V gene: TRBV4-2
J gene: TRBJ2-2
clone size: -
D gene: TRBD2

CDR3 DNA: TGCGCCAGCAGCACGATCATGGGGGGACAGAACACTGAAGCTTTCTTT
CDR3 protein: CASSTIMGGQNTEAFF
V gene: TRBV5-1
J gene: TRBJ1-1
clone size: -
D gene: -

CDR3 DNA: TGCAGTGCTAGACGATCCTATACGCAGTATTTT
CDR3 protein: CSARRSYTQYF
V gene: TRBV20-1
J gene: TRBJ2-3
clone size: -
D gene: -

CDR3 DNA: TGTGCCAGCAGCTTACGGTTAGGGCGGAGGATGTACGAGCAGTACTTC
CDR3 protein: CASSLRLGRRMYEQYF
V gene: TRBV7-2
J gene: TRBJ2-7
clone size: -
D gene: -

CDR3 DNA: TGTGCCAGCAGCTTGGGATTCTCTGAAGCTTTCTTT
CDR3 protein: CASSLGFSEAFF
V gene: TRBV5-6
J gene: TRBJ1-1
clone size: -
D gene: -

CDR3 DNA: TGCGCCAGCAGCCAGATCGACCTGGGACTAGCTTCTGGCGAGCAGTACTTC
CDR3 protein: CASSQIDLGLASGEQYF
V gene: TRBV4-1
J gene: TRBJ2-7
clone size: many
D gene: TRBD2

CDR3 DNA: TGCGCCAGCAGCGTCCGGGACAGGGGCGAGACCCAGTACTTC
CDR3 protein: CASSVRDRGETQYF
V gene: TRBV5-1
J gene: TRBJ2-5
clone size: -
D gene: TRBD1

CDR3 DNA: TGTGCCAGCAGTAAGGATAGACAGGGAGCCTACGAGCAGTACTTC
CDR3 protein: CASSKDRQGAYEQYF
V gene: TRBV6-6
J gene: TRBJ2-7
clone size: -
D gene: TRBD1

CDR3 DNA: TGTGCCAGCAGCGTTGGCTGGGCGGGAGACGAGCAGTACTTC
CDR3 protein: CASSVGWAGDEQYF
V gene: TRBV9
J gene: TRBJ2-7
clone size: few
D gene: TRBD2

CDR3 DNA: TGCGCCAGCAGCTTGGTTCCCCGTGGAGGGACACTGAACACTGAAGCTTTCTTT
CDR3 protein: CASSLVPRGGTLNTEAFF
V gene: TRBV5-1
J gene: TRBJ1-1
clone size: -
D gene: -

CDR3 DNA: TGTGCCAACCACAATGAGCAGTTCTTC
CDR3 protein: CANHNEQFF
V gene: TRBV28
J gene: TRBJ2-1
clone size: -
D gene: -

CDR3 DNA: TGCGCCAGCTTTCCAGGATACACCAATGAGCAGTTCTTC
CDR3 protein: CASFPGYTNEQFF
V gene: TRBV5-1
J gene: TRBJ2-1
clone size: -
D gene: -